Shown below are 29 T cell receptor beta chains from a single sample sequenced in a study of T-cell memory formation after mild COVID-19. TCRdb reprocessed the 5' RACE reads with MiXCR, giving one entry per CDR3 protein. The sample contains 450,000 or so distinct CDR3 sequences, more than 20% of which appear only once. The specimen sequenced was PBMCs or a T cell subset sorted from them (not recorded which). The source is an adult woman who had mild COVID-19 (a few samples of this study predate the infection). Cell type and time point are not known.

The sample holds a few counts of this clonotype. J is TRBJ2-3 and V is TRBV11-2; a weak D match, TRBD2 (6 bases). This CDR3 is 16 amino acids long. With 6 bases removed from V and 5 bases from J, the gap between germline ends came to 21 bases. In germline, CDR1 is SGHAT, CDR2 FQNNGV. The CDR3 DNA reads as TGTGCCAGCAGACGACGAGGCGGGGCCGGGGTAGATACGCAGTATTTT. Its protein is CASRRRGGAGVDTQYF.

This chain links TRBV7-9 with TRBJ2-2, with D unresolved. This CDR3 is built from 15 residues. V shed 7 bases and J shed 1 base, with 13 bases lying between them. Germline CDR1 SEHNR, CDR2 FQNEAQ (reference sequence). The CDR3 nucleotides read TGTGCCAGCAACCCGTCACCGGGGAACACCGGGGAGCTGTTTTTT. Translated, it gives CASNPSPGNTGELFF. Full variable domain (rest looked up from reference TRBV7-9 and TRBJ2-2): DTGVSQNPRHKITKRGQNVTFRCDPISEHNRLYWYRQTLGQGPEFLTYFQNEAQLEKSRLLSDRFSAERPKGSFSTLEIQRTEQGDSAMYLCASNPSPGNTGELFFGEGSRLTVL.

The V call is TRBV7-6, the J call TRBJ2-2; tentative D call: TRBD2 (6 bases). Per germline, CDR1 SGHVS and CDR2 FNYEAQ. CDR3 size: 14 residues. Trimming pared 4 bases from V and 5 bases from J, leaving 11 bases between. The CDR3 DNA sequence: TGTGCCAGCAGCTACGATGGGGGGACCGGGGAGCTGTTTTTT. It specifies CASSYDGGTGELFF.

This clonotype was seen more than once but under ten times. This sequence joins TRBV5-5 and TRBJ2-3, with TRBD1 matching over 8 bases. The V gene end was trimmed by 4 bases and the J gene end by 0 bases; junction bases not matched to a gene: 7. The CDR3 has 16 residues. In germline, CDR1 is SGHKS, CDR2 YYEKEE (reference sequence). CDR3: CASSHATGVSTDTQYF. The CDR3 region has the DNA TGTGCCAGCAGCCATGCGACAGGGGTTAGCACAGATACGCAGTATTTT. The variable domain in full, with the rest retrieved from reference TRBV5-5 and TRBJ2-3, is DAGVTQSPTHLIKTRGQQVTLRCSPISGHKSVSWYQQVLGQGPQFIFQYYEKEERGRGNFPDRFSARQFPNYSSELNVNALLLGDSALYLCASSHATGVSTDTQYFGPGTRLTVL.

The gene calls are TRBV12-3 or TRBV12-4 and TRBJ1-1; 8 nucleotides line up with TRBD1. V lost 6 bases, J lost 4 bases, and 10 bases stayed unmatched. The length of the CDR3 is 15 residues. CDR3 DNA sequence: TGTGCCAGCAGGAAGCAGGGGGCCTGGGTCACTGAAGCTTTCTTT. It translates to CASRKQGAWVTEAFF.

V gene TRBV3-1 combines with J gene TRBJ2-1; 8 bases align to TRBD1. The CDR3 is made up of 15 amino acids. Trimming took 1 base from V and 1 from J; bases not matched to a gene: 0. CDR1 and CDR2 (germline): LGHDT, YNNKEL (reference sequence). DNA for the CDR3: TGTGCCAGCAGCCAAGGGACAGGGTCCTACAATGAGCAGTTCTTC. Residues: CASSQGTGSYNEQFF.

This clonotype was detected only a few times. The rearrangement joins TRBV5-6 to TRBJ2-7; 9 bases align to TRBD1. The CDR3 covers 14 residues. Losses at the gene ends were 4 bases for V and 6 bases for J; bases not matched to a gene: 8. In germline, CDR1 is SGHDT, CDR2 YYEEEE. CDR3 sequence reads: CASSPGQGSSEQYF. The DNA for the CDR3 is TGTGCCAGCAGCCCGGGACAGGGAAGCTCCGAGCAGTACTTC.

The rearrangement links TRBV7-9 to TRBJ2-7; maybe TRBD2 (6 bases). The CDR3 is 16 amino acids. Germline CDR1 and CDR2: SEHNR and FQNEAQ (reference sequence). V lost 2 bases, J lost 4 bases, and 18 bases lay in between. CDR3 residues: CASSLPREGDWYEQYF. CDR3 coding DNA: TGTGCCAGCAGCTTACCCAGGGAAGGGGACTGGTACGAGCAGTACTTC.

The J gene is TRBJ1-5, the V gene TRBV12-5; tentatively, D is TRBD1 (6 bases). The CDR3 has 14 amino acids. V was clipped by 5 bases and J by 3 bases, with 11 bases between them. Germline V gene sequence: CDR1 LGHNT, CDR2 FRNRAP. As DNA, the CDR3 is TGTGCTAGTGGTCTGAGGACAGACAATCAGCCCCAGCATTTT. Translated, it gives CASGLRTDNQPQHF. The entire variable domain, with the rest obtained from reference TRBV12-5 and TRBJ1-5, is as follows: DARVTQTPRHKVTEMGQEVTMRCQPILGHNTVFWYRQTMMQGLELLAYFRNRAPLDDSGMPKDRFSAEMPDATLATLKIQPSEPRDSAVYFCASGLRTDNQPQHFGDGTRLSIL.

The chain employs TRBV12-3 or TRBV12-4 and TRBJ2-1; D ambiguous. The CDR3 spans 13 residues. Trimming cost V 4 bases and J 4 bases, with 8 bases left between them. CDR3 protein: CASSYGRYNEQFF. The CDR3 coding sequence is TGTGCCAGCAGTTATGGGCGGTACAATGAGCAGTTCTTC.

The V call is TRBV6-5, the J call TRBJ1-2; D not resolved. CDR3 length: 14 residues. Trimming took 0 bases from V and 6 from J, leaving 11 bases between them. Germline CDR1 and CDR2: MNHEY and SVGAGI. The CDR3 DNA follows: TGTGCCAGCAGTTACTCGAGGGTAATGAATGGCTACACCTTC. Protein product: CASSYSRVMNGYTF.

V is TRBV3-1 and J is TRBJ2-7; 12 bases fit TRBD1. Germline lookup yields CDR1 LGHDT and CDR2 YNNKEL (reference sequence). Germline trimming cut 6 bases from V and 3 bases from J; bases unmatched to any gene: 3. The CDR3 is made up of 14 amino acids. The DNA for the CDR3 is TGTGCCAGCAGTCGGGACAGGGGGCTCTACGAGCAGTACTTC. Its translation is CASSRDRGLYEQYF.

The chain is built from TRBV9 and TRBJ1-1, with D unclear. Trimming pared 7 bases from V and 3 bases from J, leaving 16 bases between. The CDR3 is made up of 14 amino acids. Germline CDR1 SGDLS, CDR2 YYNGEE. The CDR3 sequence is CASSFLPRDTEAFF. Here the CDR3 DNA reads TGTGCCAGCTCCTTTCTCCCCCGGGACACTGAAGCTTTCTTT.

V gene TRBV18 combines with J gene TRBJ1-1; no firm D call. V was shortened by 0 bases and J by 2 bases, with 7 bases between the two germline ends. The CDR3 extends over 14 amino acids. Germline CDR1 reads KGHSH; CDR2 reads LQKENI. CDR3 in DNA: TGTGCCAGCTCACCACCGGGAGCAAACACTGAAGCTTTCTTT. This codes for CASSPPGANTEAFF.

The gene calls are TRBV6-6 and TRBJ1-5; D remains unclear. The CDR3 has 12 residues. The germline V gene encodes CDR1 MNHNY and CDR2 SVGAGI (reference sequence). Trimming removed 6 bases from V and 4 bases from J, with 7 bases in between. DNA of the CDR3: TGTGCCAGCAGCGAGCAGAATCAGCCCCAGCATTTT. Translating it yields CASSEQNQPQHF.

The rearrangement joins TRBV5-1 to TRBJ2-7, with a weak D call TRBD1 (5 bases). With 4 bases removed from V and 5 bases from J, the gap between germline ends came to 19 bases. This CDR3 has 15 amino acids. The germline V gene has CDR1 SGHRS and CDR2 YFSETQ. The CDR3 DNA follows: TGCGCCAGCAGCACCAACTCAGGGCTCTGGGACGAGCAGTACTTC. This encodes CASSTNSGLWDEQYF.

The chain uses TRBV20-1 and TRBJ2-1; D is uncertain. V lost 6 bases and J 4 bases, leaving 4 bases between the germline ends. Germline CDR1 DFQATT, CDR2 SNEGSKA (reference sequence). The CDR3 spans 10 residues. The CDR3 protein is CSASYNEQFF. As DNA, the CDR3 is TGCAGTGCCTCGTACAATGAGCAGTTCTTC.

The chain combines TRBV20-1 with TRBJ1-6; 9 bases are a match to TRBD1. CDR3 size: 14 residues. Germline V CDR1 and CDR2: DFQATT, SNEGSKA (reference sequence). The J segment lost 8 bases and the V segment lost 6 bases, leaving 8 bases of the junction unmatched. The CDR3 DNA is TGCAGTGCCCGACCGGGACAGGGCTATTCACCCCTCCACTTT. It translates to CSARPGQGYSPLHF.

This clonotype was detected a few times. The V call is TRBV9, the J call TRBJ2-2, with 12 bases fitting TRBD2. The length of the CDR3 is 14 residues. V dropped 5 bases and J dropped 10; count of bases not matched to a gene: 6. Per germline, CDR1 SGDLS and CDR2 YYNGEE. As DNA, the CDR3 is TGTGCCAGCAGGGGCAGGACTAGCGGGACGGAGCTGTTTTTT. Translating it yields CASRGRTSGTELFF. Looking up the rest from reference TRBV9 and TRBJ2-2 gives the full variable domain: DSGVTQTPKHLITATGQRVTLRCSPRSGDLSVYWYQQSLDQGLQFLIQYYNGEERAKGNILERFSAQQFPDLHSELNLSSLELGDSALYFCASRGRTSGTELFFGEGSRLTVL.

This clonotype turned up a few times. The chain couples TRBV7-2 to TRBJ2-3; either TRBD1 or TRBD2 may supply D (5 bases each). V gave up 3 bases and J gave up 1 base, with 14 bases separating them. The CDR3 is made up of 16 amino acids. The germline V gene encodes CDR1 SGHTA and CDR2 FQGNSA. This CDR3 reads CASSFRGQGGTDTQYF. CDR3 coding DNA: TGTGCCAGCAGCTTCAGAGGGCAGGGTGGCACAGATACGCAGTATTTT.

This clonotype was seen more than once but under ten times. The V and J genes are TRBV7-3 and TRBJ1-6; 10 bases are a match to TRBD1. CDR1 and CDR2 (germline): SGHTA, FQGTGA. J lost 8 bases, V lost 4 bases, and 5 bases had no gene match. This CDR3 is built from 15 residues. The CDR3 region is CASSSQGQGDSPLHF. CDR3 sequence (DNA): TGTGCCAGCAGCTCACAAGGACAGGGGGATTCACCCCTCCACTTT.

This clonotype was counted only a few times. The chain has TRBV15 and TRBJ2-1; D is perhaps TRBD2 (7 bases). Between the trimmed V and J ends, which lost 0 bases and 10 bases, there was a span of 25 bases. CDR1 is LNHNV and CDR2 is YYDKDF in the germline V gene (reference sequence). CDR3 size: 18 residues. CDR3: CATSREGPSAGPGEEQFF. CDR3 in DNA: TGTGCCACCAGCAGAGAAGGGCCATCAGCGGGGCCAGGGGAGGAGCAGTTCTTC.

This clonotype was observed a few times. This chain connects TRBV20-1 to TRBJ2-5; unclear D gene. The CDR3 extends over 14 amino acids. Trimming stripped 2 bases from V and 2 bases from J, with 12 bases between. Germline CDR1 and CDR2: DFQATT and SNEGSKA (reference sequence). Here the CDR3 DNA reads TGCAGTGCTAGACCTCGGGCTTCTCAAGAGACCCAGTACTTC. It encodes CSARPRASQETQYF.

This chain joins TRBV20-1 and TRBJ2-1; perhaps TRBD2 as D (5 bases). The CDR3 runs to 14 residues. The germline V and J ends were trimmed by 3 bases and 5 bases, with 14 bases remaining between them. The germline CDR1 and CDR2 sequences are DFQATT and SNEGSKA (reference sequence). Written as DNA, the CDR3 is TGCAGTGCTAGTCCCGCGGGCCCCCACAATGAGCAGTTCTTC. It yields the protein CSASPAGPHNEQFF.

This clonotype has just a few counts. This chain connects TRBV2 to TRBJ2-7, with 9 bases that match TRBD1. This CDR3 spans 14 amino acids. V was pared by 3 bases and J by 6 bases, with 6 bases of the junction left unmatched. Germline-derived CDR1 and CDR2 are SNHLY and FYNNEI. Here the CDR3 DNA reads TGTGCCAGCAGTGAGGGGACAGGGTTAAGCGAGCAGTACTTC. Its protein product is CASSEGTGLSEQYF. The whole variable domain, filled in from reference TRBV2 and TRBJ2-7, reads EPEVTQTPSHQVTQMGQEVILRCVPISNHLYFYWYRQILGQKVEFLVSFYNNEISEKSEIFDDQFSVERPDGSNFTLKIRSTKLEDSAMYFCASSEGTGLSEQYFGPGTRLTVT.

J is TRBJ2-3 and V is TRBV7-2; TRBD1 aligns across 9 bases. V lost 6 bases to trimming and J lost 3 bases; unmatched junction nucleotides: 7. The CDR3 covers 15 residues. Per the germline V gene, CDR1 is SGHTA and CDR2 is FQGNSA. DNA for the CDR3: TGTGCCAGCAGACGGACAGGGGTCCGGACAGATACGCAGTATTTT. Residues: CASRRTGVRTDTQYF.

DNA of the CDR3: TGTGCCAGCAGCTGGGCTTATTCGAACACTGAAGCTTTCTTT. Residues: CASSWAYSNTEAFF. The rearrangement links TRBV5-6 to TRBJ1-1, with D uncertain. This CDR3 comprises 14 residues. Germline V gene lookup returns CDR1 SGHDT and CDR2 YYEEEE. Trimming shortened V by 3 bases and J by 1 base, and 10 bases separated the two germline ends.

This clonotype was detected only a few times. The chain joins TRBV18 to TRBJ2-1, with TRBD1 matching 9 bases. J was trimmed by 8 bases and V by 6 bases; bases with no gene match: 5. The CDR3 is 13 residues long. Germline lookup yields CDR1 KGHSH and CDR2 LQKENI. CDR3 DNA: TGTGCCAGCTCCAGACAGGGGGGCGATGAGCAGTTCTTC. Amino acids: CASSRQGGDEQFF.

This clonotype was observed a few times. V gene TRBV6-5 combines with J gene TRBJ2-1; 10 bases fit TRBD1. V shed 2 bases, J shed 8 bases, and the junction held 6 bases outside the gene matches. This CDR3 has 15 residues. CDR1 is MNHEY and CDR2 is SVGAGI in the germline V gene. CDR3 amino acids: CASSYPGTGVDEQFF. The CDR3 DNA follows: TGTGCCAGCAGTTACCCCGGGACAGGGGTGGATGAGCAGTTCTTC.